These 21 T cell receptor beta chains came from one sample sequenced in a study of T cell responses to AZD1222 COVID-19 vaccine. The table came from immunoSEQ multiplex PCR; TCRdb's copy has only in-frame clones and leaves some out. In the table there are 99,000 or so clones, about 91% of which are singletons. Source: peripheral blood, taken on day 0 of AZD1222 vaccination. The receptors here all came from an adult in good health.

The CDR3 sequence: CASSRGRAGNTEAFF. The CDR3 DNA follows: TGTGCCAGCAGCCGCGGGAGGGCTGGGAACACTGAAGCTTTCTTT. The chain is built from TRBV2 and TRBJ1-1; D unclear. CDR3 length equals 15 residues. Trimming left V 6 bases short and J 1 base short, with 15 bases between. Germline V gives CDR1 SNHLY, CDR2 FYNNEI.

In the case of this clone: Additional DNA sequences in this sample encode the identical CDR3. The rearrangement uses TRBV29-1 and TRBJ2-5; D possibly corresponds to TRBD2 (5 bases). Germline V CDR1 and CDR2: SQVTM, ANQGSEA. The V end was cut by 4 bases, the J end by 2 bases, with 11 bases between. The CDR3 length is 13 residues. The CDR3 is CSVVGGGQETQYF. The CDR3, as DNA: TGCAGCGTTGTCGGTGGCGGGCAAGAGACCCAGTACTTC.

Regarding this clone: A junction boundary mismatches the germline segment, possibly from a read error. The J gene is TRBJ1-2, the V gene TRBV6-5, with D maybe TRBD1 (5 bases). The CDR3 is 12 amino acids. The V gene's germline CDR1 is MNHEY and CDR2 SVGAGI. CDR3 residues: CASSYSRAGLSF. In DNA form, the CDR3 reads TGTGCCAGCAGTTACTCAAGGGCAGGGTTATCCTTC.

The J gene is TRBJ1-2, the V gene TRBV1. TRBV1 is deemed a pseudogene. CDR3 length equals 17 residues. The CDR3 region has the DNA TGCACCAGCAGAGAGAGAGGCAAGGTAACCCCTAACTATGGCTACACCTTC. Translation gives CTSRERGKVTPNYGYTF.

This chain uses TRBV10-2 with TRBJ1-1; no firm D call. V was trimmed by 0 bases and J by 5 bases, leaving 10 bases between them. CDR3 length: 14 residues. The germline V gene has CDR1 WSHSY and CDR2 SAAADI. CDR3 coding DNA: TGCGCCAGCAGTGAGTCCCGGGTCTGGACTGAAGCTTTCTTT. Amino acid sequence: CASSESRVWTEAFF.

The gene calls are TRBV13 and TRBJ1-1; TRBD1 is a possible D gene (6 bases). Germline V gene sequence: CDR1 PRHDT, CDR2 FYEKMQ (reference sequence). V dropped 2 bases and J dropped 3 bases, with 13 bases sitting between them. This CDR3 comprises 15 residues. DNA of the CDR3: TGTGCCAGCAGCTTAATTTCAGGGGTGGACACTGAAGCTTTCTTT. This translates into CASSLISGVDTEAFF.

V gene TRBV2 combines with J gene TRBJ1-1; D may be TRBD1 (5 bases). The CDR3 is 13 residues long. Germline V gene sequence: CDR1 SNHLY, CDR2 FYNNEI. V was pared by 6 bases and J by 2 bases, with 10 bases between. This chain's CDR3 is CASRGDSNTEAFF. CDR3 sequence (DNA): TGTGCCAGCAGGGGGGACTCTAACACTGAAGCTTTCTTT.

The chain employs TRBV7-9 and TRBJ1-2; TRBD1 might be the D (6 bases). Germline CDR1 and CDR2: SEHNR and FQNEAQ (reference sequence). The length of the CDR3 is 13 residues. Trimming stripped 3 bases from V and 2 bases from J, with 7 bases between. The CDR3 region is CASSFQGNYGYTF. The CDR3 DNA sequence: TGTGCCAGCAGCTTTCAGGGGAACTATGGCTACACCTTC.

V gene TRBV5-8 combines with J gene TRBJ1-2; 9 bases are a match to TRBD1. With V trimmed by 3 bases and J by 3 bases, 15 bases remained unmatched. Germline V gene data show CDR1 as SGHTS and CDR2 as YDEGEE. The CDR3 has 18 residues. CDR3 loop: CASSSRDPGQGADYGYTF. The CDR3 DNA reads as TGTGCCAGCAGCTCTCGTGACCCGGGACAGGGTGCCGACTATGGCTACACCTTC.

The chain recombines TRBV5-1 with TRBJ1-2; no clear D. CDR1 and CDR2 from the germline V gene are SGHRS and YFSETQ. This CDR3 comprises 12 residues. V dropped 4 bases and J dropped 5 bases, with 9 bases sitting between them. The CDR3 spells CASSAEKYGYTF. The CDR3, as DNA: TGCGCCAGCAGCGCAGAAAAATATGGCTACACCTTC.

This CDR3 reads CATSDPRDKGDETQYF. CDR3 sequence (DNA): TGTGCCACCAGTGATCCCCGGGACAAGGGTGACGAGACCCAGTACTTC. J is TRBJ2-5 and V is TRBV24-1; D possibly corresponds to TRBD1 (6 bases). This CDR3 is 16 amino acids long. Germline CDR1 and CDR2: KGHDR and SFDVKD. V shed 3 bases and J shed 5 bases, with 18 bases lying between them.

The chain carries TRBV29-1 and TRBJ2-3, with 8 bases matching TRBD1. The length of the CDR3 is 15 residues. Germline lookup yields CDR1 SQVTM and CDR2 ANQGSEA. V was pared by 4 bases and J by 5 bases, with 11 bases of the junction left unmatched. In DNA form, the CDR3 reads TGCAGCGTTGTCCAGGGGGCGACTCAAAAAGATACGCAGTATTTT. Protein product: CSVVQGATQKDTQYF.

The chain recombines TRBV6-5 with TRBJ2-7; D is perhaps TRBD1 (5 bases). V was trimmed by 8 bases and J by 1 base, leaving 12 bases between them. There are 13 residues in the CDR3. Germline V gene data show CDR1 as MNHEY and CDR2 as SVGAGI. CDR3 in DNA: TGTGCCAGCGGGGAAACAGGTTCCTACGAGCAGTACTTC. It is translated as CASGETGSYEQYF.

The genes are TRBV7-9 and TRBJ2-4; unclear D gene. V lost 3 bases and J 1 base, leaving 1 base between the germline ends. This CDR3 has 12 residues. Germline-derived CDR1 and CDR2 are SEHNR and FQNEAQ (reference sequence). CDR3 loop: CASSLAKNIQYF. The CDR3 DNA sequence: TGTGCCAGCAGCTTGGCCAAAAACATTCAGTACTTC. The variable domain in full, completed from reference TRBV7-9 and TRBJ2-4, reads DTGVSQNPRHKITKRGQNVTFRCDPISEHNRLYWYRQTLGQGPEFLTYFQNEAQLEKSRLLSDRFSAERPKGSFSTLEIQRTEQGDSAMYLCASSLAKNIQYFGAGTRLSVL.

The chain has TRBV12-3 or TRBV12-4 and TRBJ1-2; D uncertain. V was cut by 7 bases and J by 8 bases, with 14 bases left in between. This CDR3 spans 12 amino acids. CDR3 protein: CASMVSVEGYTF. The CDR3 nucleotides read TGTGCCAGCATGGTATCGGTAGAGGGCTACACCTTC.

The chain employs TRBV5-4 and TRBJ2-2; D gene ambiguous. The CDR3 extends over 13 amino acids. Germline V gene lookup returns CDR1 SGHNT and CDR2 YYREEE (reference sequence). Trimming shortened V by 4 bases and J by 1 base, and 5 bases separated the two germline ends. CDR3: CASSKWNTGELFF. CDR3 coding DNA: TGTGCCAGCAGCAAGTGGAACACCGGGGAGCTGTTTTTT.

The chain employs TRBV7-9 and TRBJ1-1; D is unclear. V gave up 6 bases and J gave up 1 base, with 9 bases separating them. This CDR3 has 13 residues. Germline CDR1 is SEHNR and CDR2 is FQNEAQ (reference sequence). The CDR3 spells CASSILANTEAFF. Written as DNA, the CDR3 is TGTGCCAGCAGTATCTTAGCGAACACTGAAGCTTTCTTT.

As for this clone: One end of the junction varies from germline; a read error may be responsible. The chain combines TRBV2 with TRBJ1-2; TRBD1 might be the D (5 bases). This CDR3 is built from 11 residues. CDR1 is SNHLY, CDR2 FYNNEI, per germline. The CDR3 region is CASSEVAGRAF. The CDR3 region has the DNA TGTGCCAGCAGTGAAGTGGCAGGGCGAGCCTTC. The variable domain in full, with the rest retrieved from reference TRBV2 and TRBJ1-2, is EPEVTQTPSHQVTQMGQEVILRCVPISNHLYFYWYRQILGQKVEFLVSFYNNEISEKSEIFDDQFSVERPDGSNFTLKIRSTKLEDSAMYFCASSEVAGRAFGSGTRLTVV.

The table lists this clone with a few counts. The chain links TRBV6-5 to TRBJ1-3, with D hard to call. Trimming pared 8 bases from V and 1 base from J, leaving 12 bases between. Germline V gene data show CDR1 as MNHEY and CDR2 as SVGAGI. The CDR3 covers 14 residues. The CDR3: CASYAAGSGNTIYF. CDR3 sequence (DNA): TGTGCCAGCTACGCCGCCGGGTCTGGAAACACCATATATTTT.

This sequence joins TRBV6-5 and TRBJ2-1, with D possibly called TRBD1 or TRBD2 (5 bases each). Germline V CDR1 and CDR2: MNHEY, SVGAGI. This CDR3 comprises 14 residues. The V gene lost 2 bases and the J gene lost 7 bases, with 12 bases spanning the gap. The CDR3 bases are TGTGCCAGCAGTTACGGGGGTGTGGGAAATGAGCAGTTCTTC. It translates to CASSYGGVGNEQFF.

The V call is TRBV9, the J call TRBJ1-1, with 12 nucleotides matching TRBD1. CDR1 is SGDLS, CDR2 YYNGEE, per germline. The CDR3 length is 17 residues. Losses at the gene ends were 5 bases for V and 0 bases for J; bases not matched to a gene: 8. In DNA form, the CDR3 reads TGTGCCAGCAGGGAGCCAGGGACAGGGGGCCTGAACACTGAAGCTTTCTTT. It is translated as CASREPGTGGLNTEAFF.